Sequencing of this TCR beta chain was carried out in a study of blood T cell repertoires in COVID-19 (dated by TCRdb to the early 2020s). Describing the broader study: Collaborator samples came from the United States, Italy and Spain and covered acute and convalescent phases of COVID-19. Deeply sampled blood TCRbeta repertoires from subjects exposed to, actively infected with, or recovered from COVID-19 were included in the dataset. Samples were obtained from the ongoing ImmuneRACE study (first 160 participants) and from about 1,300 subjects provided by 6 global collaborators. The repertoires were released in a freely available public database meant as a resource for research on the immune response to SARS-CoV-2. The prospective study material was composed of cDNA or gDNA derived from T cells, B-cell-depleted T cells, or PBMCs. The sample metadata nearly always contained a de-identified subject ID, COVID-19 status, age in years and sex. HLA class I and class II types, where available, came from metadata supplied by the sample provider rather than from assay-based typing.

TCRbeta CDR3 regions were amplified from genomic DNA by means of the immunoSEQ Assay, a bias-controlled multiplex PCR. The original pipeline was this. Within the assay, amplification of reference gene primers was used to estimate how many nucleated cells each sample contained. To quantify the absolute abundance of each unique TCRbeta CDR3 rearrangement, sequence reads were collapsed and filtered. Productive Simpson clonality was computed per sample as the square root of Simpson's diversity index over productive rearrangements. This immuneACCESS table, as held by TCRdb, lists in-frame sequences with V and J called but not all clones. Of the missing ones, under half trace to an unresolved V gene in checked studies; the others have no known cause. That table gives V, J and clone size, and the DNA gave D and trimming. The sample has about 120,000 clones on record, 87% of them singletons. The biggest ten clones account for 6.5% to 8.5% of the sample.

Whole blood was collected in K2EDTA tubes by collaborating institutions according to the institutions' own protocols. Collaborator samples were shipped for TCRbeta analysis as frozen whole blood, isolated PBMCs, or DNA extracted from either sample type. As concerns this clone: Its antigen remains unidentified. No quality values exist for individual bases; no much larger clone is one base distant.

Study-wide conclusions, independent of this receptor: The amount of clinical and demographic metadata varied by source and participant and was provided uncurated.

V and J are truncated by 6 bases and 3 bases respectively, leaving an intervening sequence of 15 bases. The CDR3, from cysteine to phenylalanine, totals 15 residues. The DNA shown is the 45-base CDR3, in frame from base 1. The TCR comes from a human donor in a cohort sampled during active COVID-19. Recombination linked TRBV23-1 to TRBJ1-5; D gene: possibly TRBD1, on 5 matching bases. TRBV23-1 is recorded as an ORF, its role being uncertain. The sequenced sample consisted of peripheral blood. The nucleotides are TGCGCCAGCAGCCCGCTGAGCAGGGCCAATCAGCCCCAGCATTTT. This yields the protein CASSPLSRANQPQHF.